The entry below describes one T cell receptor (beta chain). As yet, its antigen is unknown. This entry belongs to a study of cytomegalovirus exposure and HLA in healthy donors. Study-level results: Later analysis suggested links between common viral pathogens and several top significant clusters. An analysis that was carried out later associated about 17,000 TCR beta sequences with HLA alleles at 0.05 false discovery rate. The study found most TCR sequences rare, yet found some public TCRs in many donors.

The V end was cut by 4 bases, the J end by 3 bases, with 12 bases between. Germline assignment: CDR1 LGHNA and CDR2 YNFKEQ. There are 14 residues in the CDR3. These donors, healthy bone marrow donors, were studied. Both 60 Vbeta primers and 13 Jbeta primers went into the PCR. Libraries were prepared by immunoSEQ multiplex PCR; TCRdb keeps only in-frame clonotypes and omits some of them. The data show 130,000 to 150,000 clones, 50% to 75% seen once. The chain recombines TRBV4-2 with TRBJ1-1; D is unresolved. The TCR sequence derives from a woman in her twenties or thirties in good health and CMV-seropositive. The sample comprised PBMCs. This CDR3 is CASSRAGGDTEAFF. The CDR3 bases are TGTGCCAGCAGCCGGGCCGGCGGGGACACTGAAGCTTTCTTT.